Described below is a single T cell receptor (beta chain) sequence and its context. Antigen specificity is unknown. The assay was immunoSEQ multiplex PCR, and TCRdb's table has in-frame clones only and misses some. Of over 15,000 clones listed, roughly 40% are singletons. The sample is drawn from a study of tumor-infiltrating lymphocytes in localized non-small cell lung cancer. Overall study findings and caveats: Different pieces of the same tissue went to different assays, confounding technical variation with intratumor heterogeneity. TCR sequencing covered a subset of patients with enough tissue. Higher tumor T cell infiltration than in uninvolved lung was supported by TCRbeta sequencing.

Per germline, CDR1 SGHTA and CDR2 FQGNSA. The CDR3 consists of 13 residues. V lost 5 bases to trimming and J lost 2 bases, with 9 bases between them. Sequencing was done on a sample of lung tumor tissue. The clonotype originates from a human donor with non-small cell lung cancer. This rearrangement joins TRBV7-2 to TRBJ1-1; D remains ambiguous. The CDR3 sequence is CASSLGTNTEAFF. CDR3 in DNA: TGTGCCAGCAGCCTAGGAACAAACACTGAAGCTTTCTTT.